This T cell receptor (beta chain) derives from a study of Tregs in tolerant kidney transplant recipients. Thawed PBMCs were FACS-sorted into unstimulated CD4+CD25+CD127- regulatory T cells, CD4+CD25- non-regulatory cells, CD4 and CD8 cells. Only in-frame clones appear in the TCRdb table, and some are missing; sequencing was by immunoSEQ multiplex PCR. The sample has approximately 50,000 clones. Study results and limitations: For some patients, primers changed over time, blocking nucleotide-level comparison. Tolerant patients' donor-specific Tregs expanded beyond overall Tregs, suggesting antigen-driven growth.

The V gene's germline CDR1 is LNHDA and CDR2 SQIVND (reference sequence). The CDR3 is 12 residues long. Concerning this clone: The antigen is undetermined. The read gets to within 3 residues of the CDR3 end, and the germline J gene fills in the rest.

The chain is built from TRBV19 and TRBJ2-3; 9 bases match TRBD1. This sample comprised CD4+ T cells from blood, obtained before the transplant. The receptor was isolated from a human donor who received a combined kidney and bone marrow transplant. Incomplete CDR3 DNA: TGTGCCAGTAGTCTCCGGACAGGGGCG. Protein sequence: CASSLRTGA. The full CDR3 protein reads CASSLRTGAQYF. Complete variable domain (other parts from reference TRBV19 and TRBJ2-3): DGGITQSPKYLFRKEGQNVTLSCEQNLNHDAMYWYRQDPGQGLRLIYYSQIVNDFQKGDIAEGYSVSREKKESFPLTVTSAQKNPTAFYLCASSLRTGAQYFGPGTRLTVL.